These 15 T cell receptor beta chains were sequenced from one sample in a study of blood T cells in healthy people across ages. Next came a second PCR, run for about 7 to 12 cycles, which used a sample-barcoded 5' primer along with a J-beta primer mix. TCRdb recomputed calls from the 5' RACE reads with MiXCR, one row per CDR3 protein. Seen here are around 1,500,000 distinct CDR3 sequences, approximately 42% observed once, and the top ten hold approximately 7.9%. The sequenced material came from blood. Every receptor here comes from a woman in her late teens or twenties in good health.

The chain uses TRBV12-5 and TRBJ2-1; D ambiguous. The J call could be wrong; TRBJ2-7 is a better fit for the DNA end. The CDR3 extends over 13 amino acids. Germline CDR1 and CDR2: LGHNT and FRNRAP. CDR3 loop: CASGPPSYNEQYF. In DNA form, the CDR3 reads TGTGCTAGTGGCCCTCCCTCCTACAATGAGCAGTACTTC.

The J gene is TRBJ1-1, the V gene TRBV6-5, with D tentatively TRBD1 (5 bases). Germline values: CDR1 MNHEY, CDR2 SVGAGI. CDR3 length equals 15 residues. Trimming took 9 bases from V and 4 from J, leaving 21 bases between them. The CDR3 nucleotides read TGTGCCAGTGGGGGGGGGTGGAACAGAATCACTGAAGCTTTCTTT. Translated, it gives CASGGGWNRITEAFF.

This clonotype has more than one count but fewer than ten. The CDR3 region has the DNA TGTGCCAGCCGTCTATCGGGAAGACAGATTCTAGCCAAAAACATTCAGTACTTC. Amino acid sequence: CASRLSGRQILAKNIQYF. The chain uses TRBV12-3 or TRBV12-4 and TRBJ2-4, with D perhaps being TRBD1 or TRBD2 (5 bases each). The CDR3 totals 18 residues. Trimming removed 8 bases from V and 0 bases from J, with 23 bases in between.

This clonotype was detected a few times. The chain is built from TRBV24-1 and TRBJ1-1; D is unclear. CDR3 length: 16 amino acids. Trimming pared 3 bases from V and 2 bases from J, leaving 15 bases between. Per the germline V gene, CDR1 is KGHDR and CDR2 is SFDVKD. The CDR3 protein is CATSDPPPGGNTEAFF. The CDR3 coding sequence is TGTGCCACCAGTGATCCCCCTCCGGGCGGAAACACTGAAGCTTTCTTT.

The sample holds a few counts of this clonotype. This chain joins TRBV27 and TRBJ2-3; a possible D gene is TRBD2 (6 bases). The CDR3 runs to 15 residues. Germline CDR1 reads MNHEY; CDR2 reads SMNVEV (reference sequence). V gave up 7 bases and J gave up 4 bases, with 18 bases separating them. The CDR3 here is CASISGGGSPDTQYF. The CDR3 DNA reads as TGTGCCAGCATTTCCGGTGGGGGGAGCCCAGATACGCAGTATTTT.

A word on this clonotype: The junction departs from the called germline gene at one end, perhaps through a read error. The chain has TRBV10-3 and TRBJ2-7; 7 bases map to TRBD1. This CDR3 has 14 amino acids. In germline, CDR1 is ENHRY, CDR2 SYGVKD. The CDR3 bases are TGTGCCGTCAGTGAGTCAAGACAGGGCTACGAGCAGTACTTC. Residues: CAVSESRQGYEQYF.

The chain joins TRBV28 to TRBJ2-5, with D possibly matching TRBD1 (6 bases). Germline CDR1 is MDHEN and CDR2 is SYDVKM. This CDR3 comprises 15 residues. Trimming stripped 5 bases from V and 7 bases from J, with 20 bases between. Here the CDR3 reads CASSVRGALQVTQYF. CDR3 nucleotide sequence: TGTGCCAGCAGTGTCAGGGGTGCCCTTCAGGTGACCCAGTACTTC.

This clonotype appeared a few times. The genes are TRBV15 and TRBJ2-1, with no clear D. The CDR3 spans 12 residues. Trimming shortened V by 0 bases and J by 7 bases, and 4 bases separated the two germline ends. Germline CDR1 and CDR2: LNHNV and YYDKDF (reference sequence). In DNA form, the CDR3 reads TGTGCCACCAGCAGAGAGGGTAATGAGCAGTTCTTC. It translates to CATSREGNEQFF.

This clonotype showed up just a few times. The rearrangement joins TRBV20-1 to TRBJ2-5; a weak D match, TRBD1 (6 bases). Germline CDR1 and CDR2: DFQATT and SNEGSKA (reference sequence). Trimming shortened V by 3 bases and J by 1 base, and 12 bases separated the two germline ends. The CDR3 totals 14 residues. In DNA form, the CDR3 reads TGCAGTGCTAGTCCACAGGGCCCCCAAGAGACCCAGTACTTC. This gives the protein CSASPQGPQETQYF.

The rearrangement links TRBV12-3 or TRBV12-4 to TRBJ2-2; D perhaps matches TRBD1 (5 bases). The CDR3 covers 16 residues. Trimming took off 4 bases at V and 3 bases at J, with 15 bases between the two ends. The CDR3 loop is CASSSPRTGDTGELFF. In nucleotides, the CDR3 is TGTGCCAGCAGTTCCCCAAGAACAGGAGACACCGGGGAGCTGTTTTTT.

The chain has TRBV20-1 and TRBJ2-2, with TRBD2 identical over 9 bases. The CDR3 runs to 13 residues. Germline assignment: CDR1 DFQATT and CDR2 SNEGSKA (reference sequence). J lost 5 bases, V lost 6 bases, and 4 bases had no gene match. The CDR3 protein is CSAISGGTGELFF. DNA of the CDR3: TGCAGTGCCATAAGCGGGGGGACCGGGGAGCTGTTTTTT.

The genes are TRBV7-3 and TRBJ2-1; possibly TRBD1 for D (5 bases). CDR1 is SGHTA and CDR2 is FQGTGA in the germline V gene. Trimming stripped 3 bases from V and 1 base from J, with 10 bases between. This CDR3 has 15 residues. CDR3 nucleotide sequence: TGTGCCAGCAGCTTCCTAGGGGTTTCCTACAATGAGCAGTTCTTC. This codes for CASSFLGVSYNEQFF.

As for this clonotype: This may stem from a read error, because a much larger clone lies one nucleotide away. The conserved closing phenylalanine or tryptophan is absent in this CDR3, likely reflecting a read error. This sequence joins TRBV10-3 and TRBJ2-5, with D perhaps matching TRBD1 (6 bases). With the DNA end fitting TRBJ2-7 better, the J assignment may be wrong. Per the germline V gene, CDR1 is ENHRY and CDR2 is SYGVKD. The CDR3 sequence is 15 residues long. This chain's CDR3 is CAISESRTALYEQYL. For the CDR3, the DNA is TGTGCCATCAGTGAGTCGCGGACAGCTCTTTACGAGCAGTACTTA.

The genes are TRBV20-1 and TRBJ2-7; 7 nucleotides align to TRBD1. In germline, CDR1 is DFQATT, CDR2 SNEGSKA (reference sequence). CDR3 length: 14 amino acids. Trimming at V came to 3 bases and at J to 2 bases, leaving 7 bases not matched to a gene. The CDR3 reads CSASAGQVPYEQYF. CDR3 sequence (DNA): TGCAGTGCTAGCGCAGGACAGGTCCCCTACGAGCAGTACTTC.

The J gene is TRBJ2-7, the V gene TRBV6-1, with D unclear. Germline-derived CDR1 and CDR2 are MNHNS and SASEGT. V was trimmed by 4 bases and J by 1 base, leaving 11 bases between them. The CDR3 runs 14 residues. CDR3 protein: CASSVGVESYEQYF. CDR3 DNA sequence: TGTGCCAGCAGTGTAGGCGTGGAATCCTACGAGCAGTACTTC.